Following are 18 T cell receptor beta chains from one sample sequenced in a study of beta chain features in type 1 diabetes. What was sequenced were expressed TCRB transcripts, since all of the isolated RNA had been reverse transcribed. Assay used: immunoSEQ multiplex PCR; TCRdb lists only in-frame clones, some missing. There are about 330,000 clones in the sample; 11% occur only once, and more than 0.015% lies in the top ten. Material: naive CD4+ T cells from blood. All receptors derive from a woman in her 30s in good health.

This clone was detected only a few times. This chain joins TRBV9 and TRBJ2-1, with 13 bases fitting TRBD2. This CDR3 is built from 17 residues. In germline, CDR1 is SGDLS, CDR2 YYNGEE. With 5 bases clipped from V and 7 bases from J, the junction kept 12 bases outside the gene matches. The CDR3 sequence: CASSVIPGLAGRNEQFF. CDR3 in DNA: TGTGCCAGCAGTGTAATACCGGGACTAGCGGGAAGAAATGAGCAGTTCTTC.

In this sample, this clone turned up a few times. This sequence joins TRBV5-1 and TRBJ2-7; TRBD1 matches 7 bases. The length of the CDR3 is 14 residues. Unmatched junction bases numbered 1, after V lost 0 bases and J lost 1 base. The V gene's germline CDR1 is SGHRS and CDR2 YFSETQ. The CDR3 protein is CASSLAGQSYEQYF. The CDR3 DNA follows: TGCGCCAGCAGCTTGGCGGGACAGTCCTACGAGCAGTACTTC.

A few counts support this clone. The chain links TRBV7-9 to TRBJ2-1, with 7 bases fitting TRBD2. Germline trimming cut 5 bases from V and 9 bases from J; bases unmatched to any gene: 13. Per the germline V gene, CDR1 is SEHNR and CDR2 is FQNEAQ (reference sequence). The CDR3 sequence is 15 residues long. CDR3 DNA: TGTGCCAGCAGCCCCAATGGCGGGAGTGAGGCTGAGCAGTTCTTC. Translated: CASSPNGGSEAEQFF.

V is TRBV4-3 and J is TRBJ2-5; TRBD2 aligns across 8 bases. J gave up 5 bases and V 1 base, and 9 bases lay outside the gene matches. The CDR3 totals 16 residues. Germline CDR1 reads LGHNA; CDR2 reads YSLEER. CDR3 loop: CASSQAGSGRGETQYF. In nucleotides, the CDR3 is TGCGCCAGCAGCCAAGCGGGCAGCGGGAGAGGCGAGACCCAGTACTTC.

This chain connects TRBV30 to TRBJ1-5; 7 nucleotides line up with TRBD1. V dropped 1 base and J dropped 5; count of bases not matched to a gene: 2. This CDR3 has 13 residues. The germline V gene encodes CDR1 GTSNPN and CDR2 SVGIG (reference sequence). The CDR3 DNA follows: TGTGCCTGGAGTGACAGGGGCGATCAGCCCCAGCATTTT. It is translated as CAWSDRGDQPQHF.

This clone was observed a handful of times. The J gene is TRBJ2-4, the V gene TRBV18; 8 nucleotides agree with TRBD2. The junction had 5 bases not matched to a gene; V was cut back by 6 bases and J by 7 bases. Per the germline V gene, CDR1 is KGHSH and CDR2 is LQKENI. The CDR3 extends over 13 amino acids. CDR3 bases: TGTGCCAGCTCGGCCGGGAGGGAGAACATTCAGTACTTC. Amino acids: CASSAGRENIQYF. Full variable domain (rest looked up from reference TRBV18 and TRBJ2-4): NAGVMQNPRHLVRRRGQEARLRCSPMKGHSHVYWYRQLPEEGLKFMVYLQKENIIDESGMPKERFSAEFPKEGPSILRIQQVVRGDSAAYFCASSAGRENIQYFGAGTRLSVL.

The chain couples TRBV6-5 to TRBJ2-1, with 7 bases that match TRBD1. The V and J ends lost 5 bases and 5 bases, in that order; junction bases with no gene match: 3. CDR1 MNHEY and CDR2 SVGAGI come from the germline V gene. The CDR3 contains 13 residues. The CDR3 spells CASSVQGNNEQFF. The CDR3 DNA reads TGTGCCAGCAGTGTACAGGGGAACAATGAGCAGTTCTTC.

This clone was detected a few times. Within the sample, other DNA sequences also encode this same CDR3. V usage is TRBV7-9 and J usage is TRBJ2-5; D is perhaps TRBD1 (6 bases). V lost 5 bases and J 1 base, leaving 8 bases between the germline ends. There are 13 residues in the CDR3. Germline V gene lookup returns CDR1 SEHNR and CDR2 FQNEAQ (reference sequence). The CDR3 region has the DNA TGTGCCAGCAGCAGGACAGTCCAAGAGACCCAGTACTTC. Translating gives CASSRTVQETQYF.

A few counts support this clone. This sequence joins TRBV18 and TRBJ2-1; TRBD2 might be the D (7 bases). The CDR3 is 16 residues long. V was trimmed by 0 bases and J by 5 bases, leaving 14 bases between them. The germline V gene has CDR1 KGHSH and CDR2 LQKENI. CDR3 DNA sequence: TGTGCCAGCTCACCACCGGGGGGGGCCCGTGACAATGAGCAGTTCTTC. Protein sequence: CASSPPGGARDNEQFF.

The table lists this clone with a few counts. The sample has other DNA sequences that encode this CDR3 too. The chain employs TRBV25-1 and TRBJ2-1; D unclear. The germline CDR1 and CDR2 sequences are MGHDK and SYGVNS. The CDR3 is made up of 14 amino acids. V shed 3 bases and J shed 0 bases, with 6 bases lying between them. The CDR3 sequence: CASSDSSSYNEQFF. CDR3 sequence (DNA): TGTGCCAGCAGTGACTCTAGCTCCTACAATGAGCAGTTCTTC.

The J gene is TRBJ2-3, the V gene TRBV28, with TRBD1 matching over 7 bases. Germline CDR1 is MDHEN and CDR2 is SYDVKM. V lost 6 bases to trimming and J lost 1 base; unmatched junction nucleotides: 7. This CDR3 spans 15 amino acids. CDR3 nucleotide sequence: TGTGCCAGCAGCCGGATGGGGACAGGCACAGATACGCAGTATTTT. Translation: CASSRMGTGTDTQYF.

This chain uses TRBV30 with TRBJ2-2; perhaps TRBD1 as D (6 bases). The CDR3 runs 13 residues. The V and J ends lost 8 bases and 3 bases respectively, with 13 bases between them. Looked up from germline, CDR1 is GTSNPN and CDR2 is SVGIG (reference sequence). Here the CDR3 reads CAQKGGYTGELFF. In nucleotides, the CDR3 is TGTGCCCAAAAAGGGGGTTACACCGGGGAGCTGTTTTTT.

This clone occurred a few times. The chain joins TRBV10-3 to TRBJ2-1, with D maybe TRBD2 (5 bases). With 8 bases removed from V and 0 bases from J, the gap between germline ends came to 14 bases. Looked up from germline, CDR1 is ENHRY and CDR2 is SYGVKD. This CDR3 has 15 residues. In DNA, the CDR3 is TGTGCCATCGGCGGACTGGCTAGCTCCTACAATGAGCAGTTCTTC. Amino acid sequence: CAIGGLASSYNEQFF.

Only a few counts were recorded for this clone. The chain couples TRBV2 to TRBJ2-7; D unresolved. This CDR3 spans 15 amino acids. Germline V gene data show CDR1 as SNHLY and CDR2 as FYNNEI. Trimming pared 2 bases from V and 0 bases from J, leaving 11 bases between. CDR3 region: CASSEKLPPSYEQYF. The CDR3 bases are TGTGCCAGCAGTGAAAAGCTGCCCCCCTCCTACGAGCAGTACTTC. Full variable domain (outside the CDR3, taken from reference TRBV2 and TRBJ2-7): EPEVTQTPSHQVTQMGQEVILRCVPISNHLYFYWYRQILGQKVEFLVSFYNNEISEKSEIFDDQFSVERPDGSNFTLKIRSTKLEDSAMYFCASSEKLPPSYEQYFGPGTRLTVT.

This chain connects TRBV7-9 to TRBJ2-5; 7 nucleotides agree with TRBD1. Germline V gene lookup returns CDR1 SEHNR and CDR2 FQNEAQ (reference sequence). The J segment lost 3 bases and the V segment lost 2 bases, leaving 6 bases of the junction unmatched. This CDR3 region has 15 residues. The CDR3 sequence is CASSLLGTAEETQYF. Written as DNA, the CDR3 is TGTGCCAGCAGCTTATTAGGGACAGCCGAAGAGACCCAGTACTTC.

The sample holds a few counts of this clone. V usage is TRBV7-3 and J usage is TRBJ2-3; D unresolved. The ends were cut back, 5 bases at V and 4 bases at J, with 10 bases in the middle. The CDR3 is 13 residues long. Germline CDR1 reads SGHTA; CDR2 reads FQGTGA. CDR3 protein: CASSDRAADTQYF. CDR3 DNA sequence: TGTGCCAGCAGCGACCGCGCGGCAGATACGCAGTATTTT.

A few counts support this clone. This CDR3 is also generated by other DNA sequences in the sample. This CDR3 is CASSVGQGNTEAFF. The CDR3 DNA sequence: TGTGCCAGCAGCGTGGGACAGGGCAACACTGAAGCTTTCTTT. This chain connects TRBV9 to TRBJ1-1; 9 bases are a match to TRBD1. CDR1 and CDR2 from the germline V gene are SGDLS and YYNGEE. The CDR3 is 14 residues long. V lost 2 bases and J lost 2; bases outside the gene matches: 1. The full variable domain, in which reference TRBV9 and TRBJ1-1 provide the parts outside the CDR3, is DSGVTQTPKHLITATGQRVTLRCSPRSGDLSVYWYQQSLDQGLQFLIQYYNGEERAKGNILERFSAQQFPDLHSELNLSSLELGDSALYFCASSVGQGNTEAFFGQGTRLTVV.

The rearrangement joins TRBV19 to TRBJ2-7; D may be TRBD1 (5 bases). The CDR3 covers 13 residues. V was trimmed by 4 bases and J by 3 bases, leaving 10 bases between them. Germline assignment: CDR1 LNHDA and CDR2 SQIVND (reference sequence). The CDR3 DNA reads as TGTGCCAGTAGTACCCCCCAGGGCTACGAGCAGTACTTC. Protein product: CASSTPQGYEQYF.